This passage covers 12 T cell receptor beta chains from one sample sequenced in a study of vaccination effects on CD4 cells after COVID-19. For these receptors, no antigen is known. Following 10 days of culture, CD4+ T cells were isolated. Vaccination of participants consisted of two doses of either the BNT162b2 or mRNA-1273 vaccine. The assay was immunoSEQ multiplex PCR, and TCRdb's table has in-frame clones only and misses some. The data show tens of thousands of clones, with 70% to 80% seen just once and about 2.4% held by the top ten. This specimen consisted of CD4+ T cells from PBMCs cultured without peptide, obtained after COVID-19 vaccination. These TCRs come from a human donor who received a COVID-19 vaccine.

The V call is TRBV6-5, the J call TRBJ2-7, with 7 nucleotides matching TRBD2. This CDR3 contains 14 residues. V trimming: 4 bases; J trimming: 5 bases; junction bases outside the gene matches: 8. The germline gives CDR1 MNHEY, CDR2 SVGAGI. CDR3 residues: CASSSRGRADEQYV. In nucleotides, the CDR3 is TGTGCCAGCAGTTCCCGGGGGAGGGCGGACGAGCAGTACGTC.

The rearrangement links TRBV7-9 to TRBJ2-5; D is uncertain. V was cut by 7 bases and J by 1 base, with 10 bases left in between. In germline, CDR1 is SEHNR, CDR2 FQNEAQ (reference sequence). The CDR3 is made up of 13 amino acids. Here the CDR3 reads CASTRGTQETQYF. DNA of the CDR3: TGTGCCAGCACCCGTGGCACCCAAGAGACCCAGTACTTC.

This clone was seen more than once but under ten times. The CDR3 sequence: CASSYSPNSPLHF. The CDR3 bases are TGTGCCAGCAGTTACTCTCCCAATTCACCCCTCCACTTT. The rearrangement links TRBV6-5 to TRBJ1-6; D gene unclear. V lost 0 bases and J lost 7, with 4 bases in between. The CDR3 loop spans 13 amino acids. CDR1 is MNHEY and CDR2 is SVGAGI in the germline V gene.

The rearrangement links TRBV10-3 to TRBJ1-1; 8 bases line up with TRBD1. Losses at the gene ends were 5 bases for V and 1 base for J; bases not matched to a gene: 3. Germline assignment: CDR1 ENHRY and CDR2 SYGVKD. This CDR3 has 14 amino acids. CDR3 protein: CAISSTGENTEAFF. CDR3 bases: TGTGCCATCAGTTCGACAGGGGAGAACACTGAAGCTTTCTTT.

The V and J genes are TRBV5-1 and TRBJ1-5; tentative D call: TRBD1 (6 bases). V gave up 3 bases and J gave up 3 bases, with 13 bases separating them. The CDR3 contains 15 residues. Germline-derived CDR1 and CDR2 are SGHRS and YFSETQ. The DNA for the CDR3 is TGCGCCAGCAGCTCCGGCCCAGGGGACAATCAGCCCCAGCATTTT. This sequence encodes CASSSGPGDNQPQHF. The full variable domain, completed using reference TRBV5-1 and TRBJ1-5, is KAGVTQTPRYLIKTRGQQVTLSCSPISGHRSVSWYQQTPGQGLQFLFEYFSETQRNKGNFPGRFSGRQFSNSRSEMNVSTLELGDSALYLCASSSGPGDNQPQHFGDGTRLSIL.

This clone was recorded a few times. The CDR3 protein is CASSYSGTGTFGYTF. CDR3 DNA: TGTGCCAGCAGTTACTCAGGGACAGGGACCTTTGGCTACACCTTC. The V call is TRBV6-5, the J call TRBJ1-2, with 9 nucleotides matching TRBD1. Germline CDR1 is MNHEY and CDR2 is SVGAGI. The trim removed 0 bases at V and 7 bases at J, leaving 6 bases unmatched. This CDR3 is built from 15 residues.

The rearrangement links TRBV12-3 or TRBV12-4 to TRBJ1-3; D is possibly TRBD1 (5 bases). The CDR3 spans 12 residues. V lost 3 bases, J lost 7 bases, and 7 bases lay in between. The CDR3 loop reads CASSFAGNTIYF. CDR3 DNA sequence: TGTGCCAGCAGTTTTGCAGGGAACACCATATATTTT.

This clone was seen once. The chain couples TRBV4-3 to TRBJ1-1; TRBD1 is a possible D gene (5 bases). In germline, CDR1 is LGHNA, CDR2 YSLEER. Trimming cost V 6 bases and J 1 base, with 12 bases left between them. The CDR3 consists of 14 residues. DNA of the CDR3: TGCGCCAGCAGAACCACGGGGGGGAACACTGAAGCTTTCTTT. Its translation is CASRTTGGNTEAFF.

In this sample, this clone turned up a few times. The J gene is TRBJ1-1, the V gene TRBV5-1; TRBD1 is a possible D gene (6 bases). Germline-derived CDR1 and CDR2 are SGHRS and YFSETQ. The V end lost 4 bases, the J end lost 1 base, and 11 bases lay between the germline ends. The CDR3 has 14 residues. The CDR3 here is CASSPGQKNTEAFF. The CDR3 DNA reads TGCGCCAGCAGCCCCGGACAGAAGAACACTGAAGCTTTCTTT.

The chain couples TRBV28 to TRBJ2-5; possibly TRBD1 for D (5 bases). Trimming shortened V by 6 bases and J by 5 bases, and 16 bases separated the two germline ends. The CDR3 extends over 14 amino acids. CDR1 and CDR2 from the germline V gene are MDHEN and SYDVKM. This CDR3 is CASRPQGGMETQYF. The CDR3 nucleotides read TGTGCCAGCAGGCCGCAGGGCGGTATGGAGACCCAGTACTTC.

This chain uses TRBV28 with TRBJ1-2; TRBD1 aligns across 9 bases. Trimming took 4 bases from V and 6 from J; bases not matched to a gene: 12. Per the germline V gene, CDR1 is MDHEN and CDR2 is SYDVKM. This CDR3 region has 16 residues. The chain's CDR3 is CASSSVSPGQGDGYTF. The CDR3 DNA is TGTGCCAGCAGTTCGGTATCACCGGGACAGGGCGATGGCTACACCTTC.

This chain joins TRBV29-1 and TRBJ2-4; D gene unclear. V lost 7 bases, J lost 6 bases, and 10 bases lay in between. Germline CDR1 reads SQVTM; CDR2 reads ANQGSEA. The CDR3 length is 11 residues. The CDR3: CSARAPNIQYF. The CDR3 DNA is TGCAGCGCCCGGGCACCAAACATTCAGTACTTC. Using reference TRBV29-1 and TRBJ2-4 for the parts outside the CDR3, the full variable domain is SAVISQKPSRDICQRGTSLTIQCQVDSQVTMMFWYRQQPGQSLTLIATANQGSEATYESGFVIDKFPISRPNLTFSTLTVSNMSPEDSSIYLCSARAPNIQYFGAGTRLSVL.